This T cell receptor beta chain was found in a study of shared clonotypes between healthy human individuals. Study-level results: It was the non-shared clonotypes that had lower generation probabilities than clonotypes shared by all four donors.

The data were produced by immunoSEQ multiplex PCR, yet TCRdb's version contains in-frame clones alone and is incomplete. Among about 2.3 million clones listed, approximately 95% were seen once. With V trimmed by 4 bases and J by 2 bases, 8 bases remained unmatched. Germline V gene data show CDR1 as SNHLY and CDR2 as FYNNEI. There are 16 residues in the CDR3. A split of CD4+ cells into CD45RA+ naive and CD45RA-negative memory subsets was performed. Notes on this clone: The antigen remains unidentified.

Material for sequencing was naive CD4+ T cells from PBMCs. As for subset: CD45RA+ positively selected. The clonotype originates from a man younger than 35 in good health. Some clones in this sample may be carry-over from other donors' samples. The V call is TRBV2, the J call TRBJ1-5; 7 bases agree with TRBD1. For the CDR3, the DNA is TGTGCCAGCAGTGGGCCCCGGCAGGGGGGCAATCAGCCCCAGCATTTT. This sequence encodes CASSGPRQGGNQPQHF.